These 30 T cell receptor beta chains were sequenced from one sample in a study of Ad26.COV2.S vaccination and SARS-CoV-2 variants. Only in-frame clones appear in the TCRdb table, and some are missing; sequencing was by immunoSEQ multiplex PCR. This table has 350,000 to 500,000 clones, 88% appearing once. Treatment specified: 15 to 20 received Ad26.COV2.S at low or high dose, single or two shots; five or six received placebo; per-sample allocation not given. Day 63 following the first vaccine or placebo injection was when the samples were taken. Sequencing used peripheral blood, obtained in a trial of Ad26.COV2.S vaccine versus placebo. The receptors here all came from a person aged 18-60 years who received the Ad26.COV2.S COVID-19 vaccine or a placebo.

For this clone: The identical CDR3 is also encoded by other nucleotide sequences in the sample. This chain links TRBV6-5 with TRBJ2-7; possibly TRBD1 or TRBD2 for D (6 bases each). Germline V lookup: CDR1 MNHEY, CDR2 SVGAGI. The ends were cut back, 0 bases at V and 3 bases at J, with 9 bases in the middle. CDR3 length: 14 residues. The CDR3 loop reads CASSYSGGYYEQYF. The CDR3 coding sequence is TGTGCCAGCAGTTACTCAGGGGGGTACTACGAGCAGTACTTC.

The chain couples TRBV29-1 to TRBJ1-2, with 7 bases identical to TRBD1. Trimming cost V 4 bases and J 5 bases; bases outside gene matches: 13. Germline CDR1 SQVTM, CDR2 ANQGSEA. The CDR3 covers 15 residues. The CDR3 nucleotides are TGCAGCGTTGCCAGTGAGAGGGGGCGCTTGTATGGCTACACCTTC. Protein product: CSVASERGRLYGYTF.

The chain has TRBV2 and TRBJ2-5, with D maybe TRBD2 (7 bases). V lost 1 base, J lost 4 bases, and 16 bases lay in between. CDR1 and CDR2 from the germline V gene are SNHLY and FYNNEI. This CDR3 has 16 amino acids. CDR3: CASSEDSGGGGETQYF. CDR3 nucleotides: TGTGCCAGCAGTGAAGATTCTGGGGGGGGCGGAGAGACCCAGTACTTC.

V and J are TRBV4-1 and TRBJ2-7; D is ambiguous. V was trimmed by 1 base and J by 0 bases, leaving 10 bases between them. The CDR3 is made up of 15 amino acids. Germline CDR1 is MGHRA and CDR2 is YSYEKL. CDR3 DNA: TGCGCCAGCAGCCAAGGGCGGACGGTCTCCTACGAGCAGTACTTC. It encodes CASSQGRTVSYEQYF.

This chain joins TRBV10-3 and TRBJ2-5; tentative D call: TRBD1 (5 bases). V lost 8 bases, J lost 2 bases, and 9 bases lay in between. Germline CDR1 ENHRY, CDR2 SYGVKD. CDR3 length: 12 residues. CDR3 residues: CAIGAGQETQYF. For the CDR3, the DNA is TGTGCCATCGGGGCAGGGCAAGAGACCCAGTACTTC.

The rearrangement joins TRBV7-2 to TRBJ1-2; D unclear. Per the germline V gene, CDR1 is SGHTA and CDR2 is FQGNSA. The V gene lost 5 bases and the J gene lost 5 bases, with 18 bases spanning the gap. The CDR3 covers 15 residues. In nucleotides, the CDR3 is TGTGCCAGCAGCACAGACCCGAAGGTATTATATGGCTACACCTTC. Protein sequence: CASSTDPKVLYGYTF.

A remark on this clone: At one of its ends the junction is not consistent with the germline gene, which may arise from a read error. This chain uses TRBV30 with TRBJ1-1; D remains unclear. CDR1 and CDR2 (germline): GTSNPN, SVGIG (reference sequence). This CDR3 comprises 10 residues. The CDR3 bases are TGTGCCTGGATGTCAGCCGTCGCCTCTTTT. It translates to CAWMSAVASF.

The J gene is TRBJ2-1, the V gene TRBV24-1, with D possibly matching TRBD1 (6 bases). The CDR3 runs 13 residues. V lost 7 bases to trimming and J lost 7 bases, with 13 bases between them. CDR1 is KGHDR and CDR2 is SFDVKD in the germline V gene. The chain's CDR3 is CATRAGTSNEQFF. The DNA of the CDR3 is TGTGCCACCAGAGCCGGGACAAGTAATGAGCAGTTCTTC.

The CDR3 sequence: CASSLGTAPGGYTF. DNA for the CDR3: TGTGCCAGCAGTCTCGGGACAGCCCCGGGAGGCTACACCTTC. This chain uses TRBV28 with TRBJ1-2; 7 positions match TRBD1. The ends lost 5 bases at V and 8 bases at J; junction bases unmatched: 11. The CDR3 extends over 14 amino acids. Germline CDR1 is MDHEN and CDR2 is SYDVKM.

CDR3 nucleotides: TGTGCCAGCAGTTACTCGCTGGCGGGGGGTACCTACAATGAGCAGTTCTTC. This gives the protein CASSYSLAGGTYNEQFF. V gene TRBV6-2 or TRBV6-3 combines with J gene TRBJ2-1; TRBD2 matches at 8 bases. After removal of 0 bases from V and 2 bases from J, the junction contained 6 bases not matched to a gene. Germline CDR1 is MNHEY and CDR2 is SVGEGT. This CDR3 is 17 amino acids long.

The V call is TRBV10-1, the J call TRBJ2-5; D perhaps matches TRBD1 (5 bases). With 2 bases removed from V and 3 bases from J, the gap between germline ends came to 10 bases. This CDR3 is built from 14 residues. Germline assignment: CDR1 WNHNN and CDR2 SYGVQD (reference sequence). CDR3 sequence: CASSEPLGEETQYF. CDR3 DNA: TGCGCCAGCAGTGAGCCCCTAGGGGAAGAGACCCAGTACTTC.

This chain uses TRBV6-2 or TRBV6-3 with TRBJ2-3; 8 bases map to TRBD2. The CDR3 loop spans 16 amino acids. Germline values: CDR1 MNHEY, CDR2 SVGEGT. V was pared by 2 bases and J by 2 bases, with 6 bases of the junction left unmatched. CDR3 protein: CASSYGAGGPTDTQYF. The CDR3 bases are TGTGCCAGCAGTTACGGGGCGGGGGGCCCCACAGATACGCAGTATTTT.

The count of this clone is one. CDR3 nucleotides: TGTGCCAGCAGCGTAAGAGAATCACGGGCCGGGGAGCTGTTTTTT. This gives the protein CASSVRESRAGELFF. J is TRBJ2-2 and V is TRBV9; D not resolved. This CDR3 contains 15 residues. Germline V CDR1 and CDR2: SGDLS, YYNGEE. The ends were cut back, 1 base at V and 6 bases at J, with 13 bases in the middle.

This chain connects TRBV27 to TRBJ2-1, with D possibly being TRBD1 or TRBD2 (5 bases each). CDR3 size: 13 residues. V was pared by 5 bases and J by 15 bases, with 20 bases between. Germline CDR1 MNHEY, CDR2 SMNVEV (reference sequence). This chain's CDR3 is CASSPGPGPPPFF. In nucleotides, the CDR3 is TGTGCCAGCAGTCCGGGACCGGGACCCCCACCGTTCTTC.

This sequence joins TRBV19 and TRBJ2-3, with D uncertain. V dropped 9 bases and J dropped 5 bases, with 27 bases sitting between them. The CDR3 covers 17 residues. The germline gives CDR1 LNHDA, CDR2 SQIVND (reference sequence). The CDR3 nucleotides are TGTGCCAGCGCCCCCGGACGGATACTACTGCAGAAAGATACGCAGTATTTT. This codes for CASAPGRILLQKDTQYF.

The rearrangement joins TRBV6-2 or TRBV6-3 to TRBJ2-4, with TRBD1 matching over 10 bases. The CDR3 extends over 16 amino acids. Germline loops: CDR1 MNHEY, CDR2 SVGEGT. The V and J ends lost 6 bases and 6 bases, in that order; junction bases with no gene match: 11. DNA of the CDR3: TGTGCCAGCAGCCGACAGGGGGCCACCGGGGGAAACATTCAGTACTTC. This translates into CASSRQGATGGNIQYF.

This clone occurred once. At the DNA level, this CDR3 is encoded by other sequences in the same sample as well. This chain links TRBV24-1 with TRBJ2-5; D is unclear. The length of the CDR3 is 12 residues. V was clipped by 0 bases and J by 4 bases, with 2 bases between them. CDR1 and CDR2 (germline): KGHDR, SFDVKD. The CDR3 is CATSDLLETQYF. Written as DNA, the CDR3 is TGTGCCACCAGTGATTTGTTAGAGACCCAGTACTTC.

The CDR3 nucleotides read TGTGCCAGCAGCCAGCACAGGGAAAGTCGCGGCACTGAAGCTTTCTTT. Translation gives CASSQHRESRGTEAFF. J is TRBJ1-1 and V is TRBV3-1 (or the pseudogene TRBV3-2); tentatively, D is TRBD1 (6 bases). The CDR3 sequence is 16 residues long. CDR1 is LGHDT and CDR2 is YNNKEL in the germline V gene (reference sequence). V lost 3 bases and J 4 bases, leaving 18 bases between the germline ends.

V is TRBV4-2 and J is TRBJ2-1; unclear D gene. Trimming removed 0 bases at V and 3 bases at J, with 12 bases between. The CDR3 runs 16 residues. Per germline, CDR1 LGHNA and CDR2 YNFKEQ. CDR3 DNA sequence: TGTGCCAGCAGCCAAGAGTCGTCGCCGAACTACAATGAGCAGTTCTTC. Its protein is CASSQESSPNYNEQFF.

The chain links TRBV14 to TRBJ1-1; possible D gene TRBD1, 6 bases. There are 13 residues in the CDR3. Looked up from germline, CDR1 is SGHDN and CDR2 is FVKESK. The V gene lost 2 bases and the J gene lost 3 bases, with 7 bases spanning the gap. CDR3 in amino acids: CASSQWTDTEAFF. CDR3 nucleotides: TGTGCCAGCAGCCAATGGACAGACACTGAAGCTTTCTTT.

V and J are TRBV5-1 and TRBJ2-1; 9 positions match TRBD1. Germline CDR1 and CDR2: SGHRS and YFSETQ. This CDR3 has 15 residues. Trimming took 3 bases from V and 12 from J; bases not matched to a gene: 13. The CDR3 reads CASSSGQGYSGGQFF. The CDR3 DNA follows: TGCGCCAGCAGCTCCGGACAGGGGTATTCGGGCGGGCAGTTCTTC.

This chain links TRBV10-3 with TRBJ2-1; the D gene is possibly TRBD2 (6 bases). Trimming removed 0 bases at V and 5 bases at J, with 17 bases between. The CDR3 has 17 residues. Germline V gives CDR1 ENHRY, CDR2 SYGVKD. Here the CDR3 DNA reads TGTGCCATCAGTGAGTCGATCTCGGGACGGGGGAACAATGAGCAGTTCTTC. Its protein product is CAISESISGRGNNEQFF.

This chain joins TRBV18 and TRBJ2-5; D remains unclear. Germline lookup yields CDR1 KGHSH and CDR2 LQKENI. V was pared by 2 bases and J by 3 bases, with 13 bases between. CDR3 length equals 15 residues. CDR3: CASSPLLRFEETQYF. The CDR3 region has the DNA TGTGCCAGCTCACCATTATTACGTTTTGAAGAGACCCAGTACTTC.

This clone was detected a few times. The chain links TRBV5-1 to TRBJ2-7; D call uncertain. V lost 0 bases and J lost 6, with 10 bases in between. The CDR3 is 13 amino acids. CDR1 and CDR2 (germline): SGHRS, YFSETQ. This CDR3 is CASSLEKVGEQYF. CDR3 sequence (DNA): TGCGCCAGCAGCTTGGAAAAGGTTGGCGAGCAGTACTTC.

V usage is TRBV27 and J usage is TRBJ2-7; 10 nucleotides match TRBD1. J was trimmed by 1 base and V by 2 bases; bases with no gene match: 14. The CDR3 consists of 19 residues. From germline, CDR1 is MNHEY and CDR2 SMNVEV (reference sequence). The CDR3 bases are TGTGCCAGCAGTTTAAGAAGGGGGGACAGGGGTCTTTTTTCCTACGAGCAGTACTTC. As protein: CASSLRRGDRGLFSYEQYF.

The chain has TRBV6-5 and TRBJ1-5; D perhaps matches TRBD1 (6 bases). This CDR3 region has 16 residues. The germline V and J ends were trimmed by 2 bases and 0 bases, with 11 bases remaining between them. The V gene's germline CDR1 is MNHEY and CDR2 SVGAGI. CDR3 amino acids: CASSYRTESSNQPQHF. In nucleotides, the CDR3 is TGTGCCAGCAGTTACCGGACAGAAAGTAGCAATCAGCCCCAGCATTTT.

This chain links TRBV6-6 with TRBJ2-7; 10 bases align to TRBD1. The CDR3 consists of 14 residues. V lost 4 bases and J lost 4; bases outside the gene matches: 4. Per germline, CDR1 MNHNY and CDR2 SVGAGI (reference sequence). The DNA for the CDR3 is TGTGCCAGCAGTTTGACAGGGGGCAGGTACGAGCAGTACTTC. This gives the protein CASSLTGGRYEQYF.

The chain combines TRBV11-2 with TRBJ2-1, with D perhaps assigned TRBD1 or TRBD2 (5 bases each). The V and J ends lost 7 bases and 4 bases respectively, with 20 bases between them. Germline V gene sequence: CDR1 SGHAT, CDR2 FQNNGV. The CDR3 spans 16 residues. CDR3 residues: CASTRQITRLYNEQFF. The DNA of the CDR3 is TGTGCCAGCACCAGACAGATTACCCGACTATACAATGAGCAGTTCTTC.

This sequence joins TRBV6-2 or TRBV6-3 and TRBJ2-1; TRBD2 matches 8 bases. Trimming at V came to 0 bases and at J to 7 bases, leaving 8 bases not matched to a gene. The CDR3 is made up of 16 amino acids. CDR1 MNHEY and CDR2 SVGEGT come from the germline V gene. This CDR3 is CASSYSKRGGLNEQFF. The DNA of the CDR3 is TGTGCCAGCAGTTACTCGAAACGGGGGGGCTTGAATGAGCAGTTCTTC.

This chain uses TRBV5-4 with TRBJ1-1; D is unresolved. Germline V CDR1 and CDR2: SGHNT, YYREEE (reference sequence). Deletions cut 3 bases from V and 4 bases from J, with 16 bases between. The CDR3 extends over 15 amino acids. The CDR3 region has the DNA TGTGCCAGCAGCTCCGGCCGGAGGGCGAGCACTGAAGCTTTCTTT. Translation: CASSSGRRASTEAFF.